The 15 T cell receptor beta chains below were found in one sample sequenced in a study of early T cells in non-severe SARS-CoV-2 infection (dated by TCRdb to 2020 to 2022). The library was produced with 5' RACE. The reads were generated on a NextSeq 500. The public reads were reprocessed in TCRdb via fastp at Q25 and MiXCR, keeping in-frame beta chains. Entries that share a CDR3 protein sequence are merged under the most common genes and DNA. This sample is represented by 75,000 to 90,000 distinct CDR3 sequences; roughly 6% of them were singletons. The top ten hold roughly 7.8% of the sample. Sequencing was carried out using whole blood. The receptors stem from an adult who was a healthcare worker with PCR-confirmed SARS-CoV-2 infection or an uninfected control (not recorded which).

Many counts were recorded for this clonotype. The chain joins TRBV27 to TRBJ2-7; TRBD1 matches at 7 bases. Trimming removed 5 bases from V and 3 bases from J; junction bases left unmatched: 4. This CDR3 spans 13 amino acids. Germline V lookup: CDR1 MNHEY, CDR2 SMNVEV (reference sequence). CDR3 nucleotides: TGTGCCAGCAGTCCCTGGACAGGCTACGAGCAGTACTTC. It yields the protein CASSPWTGYEQYF.

This clonotype has ten or more counts. The rearrangement links TRBV12-3 or TRBV12-4 to TRBJ1-1; 11 bases align to TRBD1. The CDR3 sequence is 18 residues long. Germline trimming cut 6 bases from V and 6 bases from J; bases unmatched to any gene: 18. The CDR3 here is CASRPTPGTGGVRAEAFF. For the CDR3, the DNA is TGTGCCAGCAGACCAACCCCCGGGACAGGGGGAGTGAGGGCTGAAGCTTTCTTT.

The rearrangement uses TRBV7-2 and TRBJ1-4; no clear D. There are 15 residues in the CDR3. Germline V CDR1 and CDR2: SGHTA, FQGNSA. Trimming shortened V by 5 bases and J by 0 bases, and 10 bases separated the two germline ends. The CDR3 protein is CASSVRTATNEKLFF. The DNA of the CDR3 is TGTGCCAGCAGCGTAAGGACTGCAACTAATGAAAAACTGTTTTTT.

V gene TRBV27 combines with J gene TRBJ1-6; 10 bases are shared with TRBD1. V dropped 5 bases and J dropped 8; count of bases not matched to a gene: 15. Per germline, CDR1 MNHEY and CDR2 SMNVEV (reference sequence). The length of the CDR3 is 18 residues. CDR3 nucleotides: TGTGCCAGCAGTCAGGGGACAGGGGACCTCCGAATGGATTCACCCCTCCACTTT. This sequence encodes CASSQGTGDLRMDSPLHF.

The table lists this clonotype with a few counts. The V gene is TRBV29-1, the J gene TRBJ2-2; TRBD1 matches 10 bases. V lost 6 bases and J lost 4; bases outside the gene matches: 11. Germline CDR1 SQVTM, CDR2 ANQGSEA. This CDR3 is 16 amino acids long. For the CDR3, the DNA is TGCAGCGTCCCCGTGACCGGGACAGGGGCCACCGGGGAGCTGTTTTTT. It yields the protein CSVPVTGTGATGELFF.

This clonotype was counted at least ten times. The chain combines TRBV6-1 with TRBJ1-5; maybe TRBD1 (6 bases). The CDR3 totals 15 residues. Germline V gene data show CDR1 as MNHNS and CDR2 as SASEGT. Trimming cost V 4 bases and J 7 bases, with 17 bases left between them. CDR3: CASSVLPGVEQPQHF. CDR3 coding DNA: TGTGCCAGCAGTGTGCTGCCAGGGGTGGAACAGCCCCAGCATTTT.

This clonotype was seen a few times. This rearrangement joins TRBV5-1 to TRBJ2-3, with 7 bases identical to TRBD2. J lost 3 bases, V lost 4 bases, and 5 bases had no gene match. Germline CDR1 reads SGHRS; CDR2 reads YFSETQ. The CDR3 is made up of 14 amino acids. In DNA form, the CDR3 reads TGCGCCAGCAGCCCATGGGAGGGTACAGATACGCAGTATTTT. Translating it yields CASSPWEGTDTQYF.

V is TRBV10-3 and J is TRBJ2-5; the D gene could be TRBD1 or TRBD2 (7 bases each). V shed 6 bases and J shed 5 bases, with 16 bases lying between them. The CDR3 contains 14 residues. Germline loops: CDR1 ENHRY, CDR2 SYGVKD. CDR3 sequence: CAIRDNRGGETQYF. The CDR3 region has the DNA TGTGCCATCAGGGATAACAGGGGAGGGGAGACCCAGTACTTC.

This clonotype has only a few counts. V is TRBV7-6 and J is TRBJ2-1, with D perhaps TRBD1 or TRBD2 (5 bases each). The V end was cut by 6 bases, the J end by 8 bases, with 17 bases between. Looked up from germline, CDR1 is SGHVS and CDR2 is FNYEAQ. The length of the CDR3 is 14 residues. Written as DNA, the CDR3 is TGTGCCAGCAGTCCTGGTGGGGGTGGTGATGAGCAGTTCTTC. Amino acids: CASSPGGGGDEQFF.

This clonotype was counted only a few times. The V call is TRBV20-1, the J call TRBJ1-3; a possible D gene is TRBD1 (6 bases). CDR3 size: 14 residues. The V end lost 0 bases, the J end lost 4 bases, and 10 bases lay between the germline ends. Germline loops: CDR1 DFQATT, CDR2 SNEGSKA (reference sequence). The CDR3 spells CSARDTGPGNTIYF. CDR3 DNA sequence: TGCAGTGCTAGAGATACAGGGCCCGGAAACACCATATATTTT.

The V gene is TRBV27, the J gene TRBJ2-3, with D hard to call. The CDR3 spans 14 residues. V lost 6 bases, J lost 4 bases, and 14 bases lay in between. Germline V gene lookup returns CDR1 MNHEY and CDR2 SMNVEV (reference sequence). CDR3 protein: CASSPRPSPDTQYF. The DNA for the CDR3 is TGTGCCAGCAGCCCACGGCCATCCCCAGATACGCAGTATTTT.

The chain carries TRBV11-2 and TRBJ2-7; 11 nucleotides line up with TRBD2. Trimming cost V 4 bases and J 4 bases; bases outside gene matches: 3. Germline CDR1 and CDR2: SGHAT and FQNNGV. The CDR3 sequence is 14 residues long. CDR3 sequence reads: CASSSGLAEYEQYF. CDR3 sequence (DNA): TGTGCCAGCAGCTCGGGACTAGCGGAATACGAGCAGTACTTC.

This clonotype was picked up many times. In DNA form, the CDR3 reads TGTGCCAGCAGCCGCGACAGCCCGATGAGGAACACTGAAGCTTTCTTT. Its translation is CASSRDSPMRNTEAFF. This chain joins TRBV7-2 and TRBJ1-1, with D maybe TRBD1 (5 bases). Germline CDR1 SGHTA, CDR2 FQGNSA. This CDR3 comprises 16 residues. V lost 5 bases and J 1 base, leaving 17 bases between the germline ends.

This clonotype was seen a few times. V and J are TRBV5-1 and TRBJ2-7; D is uncertain. Germline loops: CDR1 SGHRS, CDR2 YFSETQ. This CDR3 is built from 12 residues. The V end lost 4 bases, the J end lost 5 bases, and 10 bases lay between the germline ends. The chain's CDR3 is CASSPRPDEQYF. Written as DNA, the CDR3 is TGCGCCAGCAGCCCAAGGCCCGACGAGCAGTACTTC.

This clonotype occurred a few times. This chain uses TRBV4-2 with TRBJ2-2, with 14 positions matching TRBD2. The germline CDR1 and CDR2 sequences are LGHNA and YNFKEQ. Trimming took 4 bases from V and 6 from J; bases not matched to a gene: 7. This CDR3 spans 17 amino acids. The CDR3 nucleotides read TGTGCCAGCAGCCGAGAATCGACTAGCGGGAGGGCCGGGGAGCTGTTTTTT. This sequence encodes CASSRESTSGRAGELFF.